These 19 T cell receptor beta chains share one sample of origin, sequenced in a study of CD8+ T cells in alopecia areata (dated by TCRdb to the late 2010s). Library preparation used the immunoSEQ multiplex PCR assay. RNA was extracted from all samples and reverse transcribed into cDNA, which served as template for TCR sequencing. TCRdb limited this immuneACCESS table to in-frame rearrangements with V and J called. A share of clones is missing; checked studies link under half to unresolved V genes, and the rest is unexplained. Within this sample are about 250,000 clones, with under 80% of them counted one time only. The leading ten clones occupy approximately 1.2% of the sample. What the time point label conveys for this sample: baseline before oral tofacitinib. Sequences were derived from CD4+ T cells sorted from blood, sampled at week 0. The receptors originated from a human donor with alopecia areata.

This clone has just a few counts. V gene TRBV7-9 combines with J gene TRBJ1-2; D is perhaps TRBD1 (5 bases). Trimming removed 8 bases from V and 8 bases from J, with 12 bases in between. Germline V gene data show CDR1 as SEHNR and CDR2 as FQNEAQ (reference sequence). The CDR3 spans 11 residues. The CDR3 sequence: CASSAGVGYTF. CDR3 DNA sequence: TGTGCCAGCTCGGCGGGGGTCGGCTACACCTTC.

V is TRBV5-4 and J is TRBJ2-7; no clear D. The V gene's germline CDR1 is SGHNT and CDR2 YYREEE (reference sequence). Trimming left V 5 bases short and J 3 bases short, with 12 bases between. This CDR3 is 13 amino acids long. Here the CDR3 reads CASRAFGFYEQYF. In DNA, the CDR3 is TGTGCCAGCAGAGCTTTCGGGTTCTACGAGCAGTACTTC.

The chain has TRBV14 and TRBJ1-2; 11 bases agree with TRBD1. Losses at the gene ends were 2 bases for V and 8 bases for J; bases not matched to a gene: 7. The length of the CDR3 is 15 residues. Germline V gives CDR1 SGHDN, CDR2 FVKESK. The CDR3 bases are TGTGCCAGCAGCCAACTGGACAGGGGGCTGAGAGGCTACACCTTC. The encoded protein is CASSQLDRGLRGYTF.

This clone was detected a few times. This rearrangement joins TRBV30 to TRBJ1-3; D is unclear. This CDR3 contains 13 residues. Germline V gene lookup returns CDR1 GTSNPN and CDR2 SVGIG (reference sequence). The CDR3 nucleotides read TGTGCACGCAGCGGAATTTCTGGAAACACCATATATTTT. Protein product: CARSGISGNTIYF.

This sequence joins TRBV9 and TRBJ2-5, with TRBD1 matching 8 bases. V was pared by 2 bases and J by 5 bases, with 5 bases of the junction left unmatched. The CDR3 has 14 residues. CDR1 is SGDLS and CDR2 is YYNGEE in the germline V gene. The CDR3 bases are TGTGCCAGCAGCGTGGGACAGGCGGGCGAGACCCAGTACTTC. This translates into CASSVGQAGETQYF. The variable domain in full, with the rest retrieved from reference TRBV9 and TRBJ2-5, is DSGVTQTPKHLITATGQRVTLRCSPRSGDLSVYWYQQSLDQGLQFLIQYYNGEERAKGNILERFSAQQFPDLHSELNLSSLELGDSALYFCASSVGQAGETQYFGPGTRLLVL.

V is TRBV27 and J is TRBJ1-6, with unresolved D. V shed 2 bases and J shed 4 bases, with 3 bases lying between them. CDR3 size: 13 residues. Looked up from germline, CDR1 is MNHEY and CDR2 is SMNVEV (reference sequence). The CDR3 sequence is CASSLEYNSPLHF. Written as DNA, the CDR3 is TGTGCCAGCAGTTTAGAGTATAATTCACCCCTCCACTTT.

The rearrangement joins TRBV7-9 to TRBJ2-3; 10 bases map to TRBD2. Per the germline V gene, CDR1 is SEHNR and CDR2 is FQNEAQ (reference sequence). Trimming removed 3 bases from V and 2 bases from J; junction bases left unmatched: 5. The CDR3 sequence is 16 residues long. The CDR3 nucleotides are TGTGCCAGCAGCTTTCGGACTAGCGGACTCACAGATACGCAGTATTTT. Protein product: CASSFRTSGLTDTQYF.

The V and J genes are TRBV29-1 and TRBJ2-5; 7 bases line up with TRBD2. Germline-derived CDR1 and CDR2 are SQVTM and ANQGSEA. This CDR3 is 12 amino acids long. The V segment lost 5 bases and the J segment 4 bases; nucleotides outside the gene matches: 4. In DNA, the CDR3 is TGCAGCGTTAGCGGGGACGGAGAGACCCAGTACTTC. Its translation: CSVSGDGETQYF.

The rearrangement uses TRBV30 and TRBJ1-2, with D tentatively TRBD1 (5 bases). V gave up 2 bases and J gave up 7 bases, with 14 bases separating them. The CDR3 spans 13 residues. Germline loops: CDR1 GTSNPN, CDR2 SVGIG (reference sequence). The CDR3 bases are TGTGCCTGGAGTCCGGCCGGGGACGCTGGCTACACCTTC. It yields the protein CAWSPAGDAGYTF.

This rearrangement joins TRBV9 to TRBJ2-5; D is ambiguous. The germline gives CDR1 SGDLS, CDR2 YYNGEE. The CDR3 consists of 13 residues. The V end was cut by 0 bases, the J end by 2 bases, with 5 bases between. DNA of the CDR3: TGTGCCAGCAGCGTAGTGGGACAAGAGACCCAGTACTTC. Translating gives CASSVVGQETQYF.

This chain uses TRBV6-5 with TRBJ2-5, with a weak D call TRBD2 (5 bases). Trimming stripped 2 bases from V and 5 bases from J, with 15 bases between. The CDR3 totals 15 residues. Germline V gene lookup returns CDR1 MNHEY and CDR2 SVGAGI. CDR3 bases: TGTGCCAGCAGTTACAAGACCGGGATTCGGGAGACCCAGTACTTC. This encodes CASSYKTGIRETQYF.

The chain carries TRBV12-5 and TRBJ1-4; tentative D call: TRBD1 (5 bases). Looked up from germline, CDR1 is LGHNT and CDR2 is FRNRAP. The CDR3 extends over 16 amino acids. With 5 bases removed from V and 4 bases from J, the gap between germline ends came to 17 bases. The CDR3 region is CASGLGQGRGNEKLFF. CDR3 in DNA: TGTGCTAGTGGTCTTGGGCAGGGCCGCGGTAATGAAAAACTGTTTTTT.

The chain carries TRBV14 and TRBJ1-2; D not resolved. V gave up 3 bases and J gave up 8 bases, with 10 bases separating them. Germline V gene lookup returns CDR1 SGHDN and CDR2 FVKESK. The CDR3 is 12 residues long. The CDR3 loop is CASSQTGRGYTF. CDR3 nucleotide sequence: TGTGCCAGCAGCCAGACGGGGAGGGGCTACACCTTC.

J is TRBJ1-1 and V is TRBV10-3; 9 bases are a match to TRBD1. The CDR3 sequence is 14 residues long. Germline V gene sequence: CDR1 ENHRY, CDR2 SYGVKD. With V trimmed by 6 bases and J by 6 bases, 8 bases remained unmatched. The CDR3 sequence: CAISRQGVGSEAFF. Here the CDR3 DNA reads TGTGCCATCAGCCGACAGGGGGTTGGTTCTGAAGCTTTCTTT.

This clone came up a few times. This chain uses TRBV2 with TRBJ1-2, with D tentatively TRBD1 (6 bases). The CDR3 sequence is 13 residues long. The germline V gene has CDR1 SNHLY and CDR2 FYNNEI. V shed 9 bases and J shed 0 bases, with 11 bases lying between them. This CDR3 is CASRTETNYGYTF. As DNA, the CDR3 is TGTGCCAGTCGGACAGAGACTAACTATGGCTACACCTTC.

The chain combines TRBV29-1 with TRBJ2-5; 10 bases agree with TRBD2. V lost 0 bases and J lost 5; bases outside the gene matches: 6. From germline, CDR1 is SQVTM and CDR2 ANQGSEA. The length of the CDR3 is 15 residues. The CDR3 protein is CSVEDLSAGGETQYF. DNA for the CDR3: TGCAGCGTTGAAGATCTGTCAGCGGGGGGGGAGACCCAGTACTTC.

The chain couples TRBV30 to TRBJ1-2; no clear D gene. CDR3 length: 11 residues. The V gene lost 8 bases and the J gene lost 7 bases, with 14 bases spanning the gap. Germline CDR1 is GTSNPN and CDR2 is SVGIG (reference sequence). The CDR3 spells CARSDGVGYTF. Here the CDR3 DNA reads TGTGCCCGCTCCGACGGAGTTGGCTACACCTTC.

V usage is TRBV30 and J usage is TRBJ1-5; a possible D gene is TRBD1 (5 bases). CDR3 size: 14 residues. CDR1 and CDR2 (germline): GTSNPN, SVGIG (reference sequence). V gave up 0 bases and J gave up 3 bases, with 9 bases separating them. CDR3 residues: CAWSVLGVNQPQHF. The CDR3 nucleotides are TGTGCCTGGAGTGTACTAGGGGTCAATCAGCCCCAGCATTTT.

The genes are TRBV9 and TRBJ2-5; the D gene is possibly TRBD2 (6 bases). The CDR3 runs 14 residues. CDR1 SGDLS and CDR2 YYNGEE come from the germline V gene. V was shortened by 3 bases and J by 4 bases, with 13 bases between the two germline ends. The CDR3 DNA sequence: TGTGCCAGCAGCGGGATCGGTAGCGGAGAGACCCAGTACTTC. Its translation: CASSGIGSGETQYF.